This TCR beta chain comes out of a study of T cell responses to AZD1222 COVID-19 vaccine. Overall study results and limits: Targets within unmutated variant regions were reportedly found for nearly half of spike-specific TCRs. Seropositive at baseline were only 5 or 6 AZD1222 recipients.

With respect to this clone: As yet, its antigen is unknown.

Assay used: immunoSEQ multiplex PCR; TCRdb lists only in-frame clones, some missing. The sample yields more than 250,000 clones, 85% to 95% seen once. The V segment lost 4 bases and the J segment 2 bases; nucleotides outside the gene matches: 6. Germline values: CDR1 SQVTM, CDR2 ANQGSEA. The CDR3 loop spans 14 amino acids. The clonotype originates from an adult in good health. Sequencing was performed on peripheral blood, taken on day 0 of AZD1222 vaccination. This chain links TRBV29-1 with TRBJ1-2; 8 bases line up with TRBD1. The CDR3 sequence: CSVVGGDRNYGYTF. DNA for the CDR3: TGCAGCGTTGTGGGGGGGGACAGGAACTATGGCTACACCTTC.